Following are 24 T cell receptor beta chains from one sample sequenced in a study of cytomegalovirus exposure and HLA in healthy donors (dated by TCRdb to about 2017). The method behind the library was the immunoSEQ multiplex PCR assay. The multiplex PCR relied on a mix of 60 forward primers for TCR Vbeta segments and 13 reverse primers for TCR Jbeta segments. Entries here come from immuneACCESS through TCRdb and include only in-frame sequences with V and J called. Some clones fail to appear in such tables; in the studies checked, an unresolved V gene covers under half of the shortfall, and the cause of the remainder is unknown. The sample data list 150,000 to 200,000 clones, and roughly 77% of these were observed just once. Roughly 3.5% of the sample comes from the top ten. Sequencing used PBMCs. These receptors came from a man aged 25-40 years in good health and CMV-seropositive.

The CDR3 sequence: CASSFDLRDRRIKTQYF. CDR3 DNA sequence: TGCGCCAGCAGCTTCGATCTTAGGGACAGGAGAATAAAGACCCAGTACTTC. V and J are TRBV5-1 and TRBJ2-5; 8 bases align to TRBD1. V trimming: 2 bases; J trimming: 6 bases; junction bases outside the gene matches: 15. The germline V gene has CDR1 SGHRS and CDR2 YFSETQ. This CDR3 contains 17 residues.

The chain is built from TRBV5-1 and TRBJ2-1; TRBD2 aligns across 10 bases. Trimming removed 2 bases from V and 5 bases from J; junction bases left unmatched: 7. The V gene's germline CDR1 is SGHRS and CDR2 YFSETQ. The CDR3 spans 16 residues. This CDR3 is CASSLLTGTSDNEQFF. The CDR3 nucleotides are TGCGCCAGCAGCTTATTAACCGGGACTAGCGACAATGAGCAGTTCTTC.

In this sample, this clone turned up once. Different DNA sequences within this sample yield the same CDR3. CDR3 nucleotide sequence: TGTGCCAGTAGTATCCGGGGCACTGAAGCTTTCTTT. This encodes CASSIRGTEAFF. The chain combines TRBV19 with TRBJ1-1; D is uncertain. The CDR3 consists of 12 residues. Germline V gene lookup returns CDR1 LNHDA and CDR2 SQIVND (reference sequence). Trimming pared 3 bases from V and 4 bases from J, leaving 6 bases between.

V usage is TRBV27 and J usage is TRBJ2-7, with D uncertain. CDR1 MNHEY and CDR2 SMNVEV come from the germline V gene (reference sequence). V lost 5 bases, J lost 2 bases, and 13 bases lay in between. This CDR3 is 14 amino acids long. The CDR3 loop reads CASSPSRPAYEQYF. The CDR3 DNA follows: TGTGCCAGCAGTCCCTCGAGGCCGGCCTACGAGCAGTACTTC.

The V and J genes are TRBV5-6 and TRBJ2-3; D possibly corresponds to TRBD2 (6 bases). The CDR3 covers 15 residues. The V and J ends lost 4 bases and 0 bases respectively, with 12 bases between them. CDR1 SGHDT and CDR2 YYEEEE come from the germline V gene. The CDR3 protein is CASSPAGGSTDTQYF. The CDR3 coding sequence is TGTGCCAGCAGCCCGGCCGGGGGTAGCACAGATACGCAGTATTTT.

This clone was picked up one time. The CDR3 loop reads CASTMQGSDNSPLHF. In DNA form, the CDR3 reads TGTGCCAGCACCATGCAGGGGTCGGATAATTCACCCCTCCACTTT. The chain joins TRBV28 to TRBJ1-6, with D possibly TRBD1 on 6 matching bases. Germline loops: CDR1 MDHEN, CDR2 SYDVKM. Trimming stripped 7 bases from V and 5 bases from J, with 15 bases between. This CDR3 has 15 amino acids.

This clone was seen only once. V usage is TRBV7-3 and J usage is TRBJ2-5; TRBD1 is a possible D gene (7 bases). The CDR3 runs 15 residues. Between the trimmed V and J ends, which lost 2 bases and 3 bases, there was a span of 13 bases. Germline V CDR1 and CDR2: SGHTA, FQGTGA. Here the CDR3 DNA reads TGTGCCAGCAGCTTAGGACAGGACTACGAAGAGACCCAGTACTTC. Translating it yields CASSLGQDYEETQYF.

V and J are TRBV6-6 and TRBJ1-4; tentatively, D is TRBD1 (5 bases). The CDR3 is 14 residues long. Trimming removed 7 bases at V and 0 bases at J, with 9 bases between. Germline CDR1 MNHNY, CDR2 SVGAGI (reference sequence). The CDR3 spells CASKATATNEKLFF. The CDR3 coding sequence is TGTGCCAGCAAGGCGACAGCAACTAATGAAAAACTGTTTTTT.

V is TRBV11-2 and J is TRBJ1-1; 10 bases align to TRBD1. The CDR3 runs to 15 residues. Germline V gene lookup returns CDR1 SGHAT and CDR2 FQNNGV. The J segment lost 5 bases and the V segment lost 1 base, leaving 4 bases of the junction unmatched. The CDR3 DNA reads as TGTGCCAGCAGCTTAGGGGGACAGGGGCTAACTGAAGCTTTCTTT. Translation gives CASSLGGQGLTEAFF.

In nucleotides, the CDR3 is TGTGCCAGCAGCCCCGGGACAGACGGCTACGAGCAGTACTTC. Protein: CASSPGTDGYEQYF. The chain joins TRBV7-3 to TRBJ2-7; 7 bases map to TRBD1. With V trimmed by 5 bases and J by 3 bases, 7 bases remained unmatched. Germline CDR1 and CDR2: SGHTA and FQGTGA. This CDR3 spans 14 amino acids.

The V and J genes are TRBV10-3 and TRBJ1-2; 7 positions agree with TRBD1. Germline lookup yields CDR1 ENHRY and CDR2 SYGVKD. V was clipped by 3 bases and J by 3 bases; unmatched bases: 7. This CDR3 is built from 15 residues. CDR3 loop: CAISDAAGGDYGYTF. The CDR3 bases are TGTGCCATCAGTGATGCCGCAGGGGGAGACTATGGCTACACCTTC.

The rearrangement uses TRBV28 and TRBJ2-7; TRBD1 agrees at 7 bases. Germline assignment: CDR1 MDHEN and CDR2 SYDVKM. Trimming at V came to 6 bases and at J to 4 bases, leaving 6 bases not matched to a gene. This CDR3 is built from 13 residues. CDR3 loop: CASSLAGGYEQYF. CDR3 DNA: TGTGCCAGCAGCCTCGCAGGGGGTTACGAGCAGTACTTC.

The rearrangement joins TRBV5-1 to TRBJ2-5; 7 bases map to TRBD2. Germline V CDR1 and CDR2: SGHRS, YFSETQ. The CDR3 is 13 residues long. V trimming: 5 bases; J trimming: 8 bases; junction bases outside the gene matches: 9. CDR3 nucleotide sequence: TGCGCCAGCAGATTAGGACTAGGGGATACCCAGTACTTC. Amino acids: CASRLGLGDTQYF.

The chain combines TRBV4-2 with TRBJ2-3, with 7 positions matching TRBD2. Germline assignment: CDR1 LGHNA and CDR2 YNFKEQ. V lost 4 bases to trimming and J lost 0 bases; unmatched junction nucleotides: 10. The CDR3 covers 17 residues. The CDR3, as DNA: TGTGCCAGCAGCCCTACGGGAAGCGGGGACAGCACAGATACGCAGTATTTT. Translated, it gives CASSPTGSGDSTDTQYF.

V and J are TRBV28 and TRBJ2-2; TRBD1 aligns across 7 bases. The length of the CDR3 is 15 residues. Trimming removed 5 bases from V and 0 bases from J; junction bases left unmatched: 3. CDR1 and CDR2 (germline): MDHEN, SYDVKM. Here the CDR3 reads CASSPGTANTGELFF. CDR3 bases: TGTGCCAGCAGTCCAGGGACAGCGAACACCGGGGAGCTGTTTTTT.

The rearrangement joins TRBV4-1 to TRBJ2-7; possibly TRBD1 for D (5 bases). Germline CDR1 reads MGHRA; CDR2 reads YSYEKL. The CDR3 totals 13 residues. V was pared by 0 bases and J by 4 bases, with 7 bases between. CDR3 loop: CASSQDRQYEQYF. For the CDR3, the DNA is TGCGCCAGCAGCCAAGATAGACAGTACGAGCAGTACTTC.

The chain couples TRBV2 to TRBJ2-1; D is unresolved. V lost 4 bases and J 8 bases, leaving 6 bases between the germline ends. Germline V lookup: CDR1 SNHLY, CDR2 FYNNEI. There are 11 residues in the CDR3. The CDR3 coding sequence is TGTGCCAGCAGTGTCAATTATGAGCAGTTCTTC. Amino acids: CASSVNYEQFF.

This chain uses TRBV27 with TRBJ2-3, with D tentatively TRBD2 (5 bases). The CDR3 length is 15 residues. Per germline, CDR1 MNHEY and CDR2 SMNVEV (reference sequence). V shed 8 bases and J shed 1 base, with 16 bases lying between them. The CDR3 here is CASVPFGLCTDTQYF. CDR3 sequence (DNA): TGTGCCAGCGTACCATTTGGACTTTGCACAGATACGCAGTATTTT.

This clone was seen a single time. The rearrangement joins TRBV5-1 to TRBJ2-7, with 10 bases identical to TRBD1. Germline assignment: CDR1 SGHRS and CDR2 YFSETQ. Trimming removed 4 bases from V and 3 bases from J; junction bases left unmatched: 4. The CDR3 consists of 14 residues. The CDR3 DNA reads TGCGCCAGCAGCGCGGGGGACAGGGGCTACGAGCAGTACTTC. Protein sequence: CASSAGDRGYEQYF.

The chain joins TRBV7-2 to TRBJ2-6, with 7 bases that match TRBD1. The V gene end was trimmed by 2 bases and the J gene end by 2 bases; junction bases not matched to a gene: 6. CDR1 and CDR2 from the germline V gene are SGHTA and FQGNSA. The CDR3 sequence is 17 residues long. The DNA of the CDR3 is TGTGCCAGCAGCTTAAGGGTTGGGACAGCTGGGGCCAACGTCCTGACTTTC. Translation gives CASSLRVGTAGANVLTF.

The chain couples TRBV9 to TRBJ1-6; 9 nucleotides align to TRBD1. CDR3 length: 15 amino acids. The V segment lost 7 bases and the J segment 3 bases; nucleotides outside the gene matches: 5. From germline, CDR1 is SGDLS and CDR2 YYNGEE. CDR3 coding DNA: TGTGCCAGCCGGGACAGGGAGGACTATAATTCACCCCTCCACTTT. This translates into CASRDREDYNSPLHF.

The chain couples TRBV10-3 to TRBJ2-5; 7 bases are shared with TRBD1. Germline V lookup: CDR1 ENHRY, CDR2 SYGVKD. V lost 2 bases and J lost 5; bases outside the gene matches: 2. The CDR3 spans 13 residues. The CDR3 region is CAISEIQGETQYF. For the CDR3, the DNA is TGTGCCATCAGTGAGATACAGGGGGAGACCCAGTACTTC.

This clone was recorded a few times. J is TRBJ2-2 and V is TRBV28, with D perhaps matching TRBD1 (6 bases). CDR3 length: 14 amino acids. Trimming took 6 bases from V and 7 from J, leaving 15 bases between them. Germline V CDR1 and CDR2: MDHEN, SYDVKM. The CDR3 protein is CASSTIQGNGELFF. DNA for the CDR3: TGTGCCAGCAGCACTATACAGGGAAACGGGGAGCTGTTTTTT.

CDR3 sequence: CSVVTWGLIFEQYF. CDR3 bases: TGCAGCGTGGTTACTTGGGGGCTGATCTTCGAGCAGTACTTC. The genes are TRBV29-1 and TRBJ2-7, with D possibly matching TRBD1 (6 bases). Trimming removed 6 bases from V and 6 bases from J, with 21 bases in between. The CDR3 is 14 amino acids. The germline gives CDR1 SQVTM, CDR2 ANQGSEA.